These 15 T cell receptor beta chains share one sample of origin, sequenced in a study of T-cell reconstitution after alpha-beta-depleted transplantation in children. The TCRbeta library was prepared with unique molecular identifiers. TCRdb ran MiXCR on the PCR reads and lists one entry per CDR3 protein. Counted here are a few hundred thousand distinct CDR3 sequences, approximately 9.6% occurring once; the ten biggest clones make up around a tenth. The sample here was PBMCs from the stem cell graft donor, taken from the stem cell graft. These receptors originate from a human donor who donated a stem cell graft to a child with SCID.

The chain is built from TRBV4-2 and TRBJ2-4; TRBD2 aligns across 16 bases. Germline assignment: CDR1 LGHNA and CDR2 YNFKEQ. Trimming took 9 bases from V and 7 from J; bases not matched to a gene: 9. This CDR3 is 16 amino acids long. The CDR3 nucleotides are TGTGCCAGAAAGGGACTAGCGGGGGGGCGGAGGAACATTCAGTACTTC. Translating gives CARKGLAGGRRNIQYF.

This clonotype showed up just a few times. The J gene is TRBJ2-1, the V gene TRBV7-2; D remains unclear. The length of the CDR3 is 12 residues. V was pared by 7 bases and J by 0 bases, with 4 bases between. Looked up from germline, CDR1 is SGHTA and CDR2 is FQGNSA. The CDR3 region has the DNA TGTGCCAGCACCCACTCCTACAATGAGCAGTTCTTC. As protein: CASTHSYNEQFF.

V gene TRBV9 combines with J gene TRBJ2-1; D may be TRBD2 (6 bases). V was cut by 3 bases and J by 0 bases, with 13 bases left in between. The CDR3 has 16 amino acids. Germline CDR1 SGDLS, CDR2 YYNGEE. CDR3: CASSATGLISYNEQFF. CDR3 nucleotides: TGTGCCAGCAGCGCCACGGGACTGATCTCCTACAATGAGCAGTTCTTC.

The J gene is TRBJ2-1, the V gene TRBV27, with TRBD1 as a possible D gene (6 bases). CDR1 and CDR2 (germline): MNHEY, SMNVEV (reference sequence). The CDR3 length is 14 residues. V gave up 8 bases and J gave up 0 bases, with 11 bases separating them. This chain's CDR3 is CASRGGGSYNEQFF. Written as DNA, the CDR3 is TGTGCCAGCCGAGGGGGTGGCTCCTACAATGAGCAGTTCTTC.

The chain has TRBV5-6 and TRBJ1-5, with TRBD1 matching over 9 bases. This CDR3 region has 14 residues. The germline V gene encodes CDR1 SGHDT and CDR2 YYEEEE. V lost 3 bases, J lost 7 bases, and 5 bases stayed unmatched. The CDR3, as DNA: TGTGCCAGCAGCTGGGGACAGGGTGGACAGCCCCAGCATTTT. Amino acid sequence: CASSWGQGGQPQHF.

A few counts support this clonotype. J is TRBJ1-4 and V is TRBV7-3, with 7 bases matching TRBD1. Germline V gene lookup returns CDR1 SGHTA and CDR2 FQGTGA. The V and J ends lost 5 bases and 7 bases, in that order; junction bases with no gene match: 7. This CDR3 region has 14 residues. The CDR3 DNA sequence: TGTGCCAGCAGCCCCGGGACAGCTCTTGAAAAACTGTTTTTT. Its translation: CASSPGTALEKLFF.

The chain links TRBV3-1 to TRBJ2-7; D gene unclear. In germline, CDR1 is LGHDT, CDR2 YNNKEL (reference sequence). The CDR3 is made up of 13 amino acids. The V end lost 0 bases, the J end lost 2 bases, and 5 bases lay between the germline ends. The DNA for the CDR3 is TGTGCCAGCAGCCAAGATTCCGCCTACGAGCAGTACTTC. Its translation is CASSQDSAYEQYF.

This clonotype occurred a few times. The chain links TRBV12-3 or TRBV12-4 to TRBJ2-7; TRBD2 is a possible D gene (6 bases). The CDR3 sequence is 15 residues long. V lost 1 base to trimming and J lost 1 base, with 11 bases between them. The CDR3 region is CASSLDFGRSYEQYF. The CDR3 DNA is TGTGCCAGCAGTTTAGACTTTGGGAGGTCCTACGAGCAGTACTTC.

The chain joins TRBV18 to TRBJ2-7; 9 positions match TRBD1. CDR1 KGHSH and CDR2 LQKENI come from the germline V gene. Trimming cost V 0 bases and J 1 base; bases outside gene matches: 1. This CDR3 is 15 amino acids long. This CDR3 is CASSPPGQGSYEQYF. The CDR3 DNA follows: TGTGCCAGCTCACCACCGGGACAGGGTTCCTACGAGCAGTACTTC.

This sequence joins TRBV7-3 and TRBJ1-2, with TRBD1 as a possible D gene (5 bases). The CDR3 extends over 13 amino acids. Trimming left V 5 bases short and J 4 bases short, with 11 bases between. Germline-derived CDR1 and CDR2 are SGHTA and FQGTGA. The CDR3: CASSQGDFYGYTF. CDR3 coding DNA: TGTGCCAGCAGCCAGGGAGACTTCTATGGCTACACCTTC.

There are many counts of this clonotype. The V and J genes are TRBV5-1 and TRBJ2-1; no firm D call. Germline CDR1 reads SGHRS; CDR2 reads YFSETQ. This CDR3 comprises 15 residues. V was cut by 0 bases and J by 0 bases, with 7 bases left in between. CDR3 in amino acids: CASSLDGVSYNEQFF. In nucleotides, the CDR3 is TGCGCCAGCAGCTTGGATGGGGTCTCCTACAATGAGCAGTTCTTC.

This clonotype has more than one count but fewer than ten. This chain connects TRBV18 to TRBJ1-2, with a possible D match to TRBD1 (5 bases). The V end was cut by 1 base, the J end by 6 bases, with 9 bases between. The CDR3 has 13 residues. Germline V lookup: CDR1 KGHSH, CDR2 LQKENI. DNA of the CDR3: TGTGCCAGCTCACCACAGAGCAGGGATGGCTACACCTTC. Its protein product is CASSPQSRDGYTF.

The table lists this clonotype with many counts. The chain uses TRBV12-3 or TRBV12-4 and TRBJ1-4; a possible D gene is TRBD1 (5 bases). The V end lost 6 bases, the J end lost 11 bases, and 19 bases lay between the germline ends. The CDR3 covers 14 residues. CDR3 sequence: CASSHGRGGRKLFF. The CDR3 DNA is TGTGCCAGCAGCCACGGACGGGGGGGACGCAAACTGTTTTTT.

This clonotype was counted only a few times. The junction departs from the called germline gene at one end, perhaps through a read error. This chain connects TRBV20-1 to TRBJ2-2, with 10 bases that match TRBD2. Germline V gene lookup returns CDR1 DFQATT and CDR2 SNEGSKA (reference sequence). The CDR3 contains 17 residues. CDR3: CCARDLGTSGDTGELFF. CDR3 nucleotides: TGCTGTGCTAGAGATCTCGGTACTAGCGGGGACACCGGGGAGCTGTTTTTT.

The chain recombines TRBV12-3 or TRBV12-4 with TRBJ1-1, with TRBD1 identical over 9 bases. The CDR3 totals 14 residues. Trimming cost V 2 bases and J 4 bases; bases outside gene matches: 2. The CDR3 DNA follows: TGTGCCAGCAGTTTAACAGGGGGCCGCACTGAAGCTTTCTTT. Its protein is CASSLTGGRTEAFF.